Sequencing of this T cell receptor beta chain was carried out in a study of vaccination and CD4 T cells after COVID-19. This clonotype ranks as medium-sized. Its specificity is not known. Treatment noted: roughly 10-day PBMC culture with coronavirus spike peptide pools or control peptides (ViraFEST assay). The CDR3 covers 17 residues. At the Johns Hopkins FTIC core, DNA taken from cultured CD4+ T cells was sequenced by way of the Oncomine TCR Beta short-read assay. In TCRdb, the PCR reads were re-called with MiXCR into one record per CDR3 protein. The data contain 4,100 or so distinct CDR3 sequences, around 20% of them singletons.

This TCR was recovered from a human donor who had recovered from COVID-19. The V call is TRBV21-1, the J call TRBJ1-5; the listed D gene, TRBD1, was not tested against the DNA. TRBV21-1 is recorded as a pseudogene. Sequencing was performed on CD4+ T cells from blood, cultured in vitro. The CDR3 DNA reads as TGTGCCAGCAGCAAAGACGGGAGCTCAGGGGGAAATCAGCCCCAGCATTTT. Translating it yields CASSKDGSSGGNQPQHF.